Below, 6 T cell receptor beta chains from the same sample are listed, as sequenced in a study of cytomegalovirus exposure and HLA in healthy donors. A multiplex PCR was run with 60 Vbeta primers and 13 Jbeta primers. TCRdb's table, derived via immunoSEQ multiplex PCR, lists solely in-frame clones and lacks some. The top ten hold 1% to 1.5% of the sample, which has approximately 150,000 clones, approximately 81% seen once. Sequences were obtained from PBMCs. These receptors came from a man in his fifties in good health and CMV-seropositive.

V is TRBV9 and J is TRBJ2-1; perhaps TRBD2 as D (6 bases). V was pared by 3 bases and J by 5 bases, with 9 bases between. CDR3 length equals 13 residues. The germline V gene has CDR1 SGDLS and CDR2 YYNGEE. The chain's CDR3 is CASSGLGDNEQFF. CDR3 sequence (DNA): TGTGCCAGCAGCGGACTAGGGGACAATGAGCAGTTCTTC.

This chain uses TRBV18 with TRBJ2-7; the match to TRBD2 covers 12 bases. This CDR3 contains 14 residues. With 5 bases clipped from V and 4 bases from J, the junction kept 3 bases outside the gene matches. CDR1 and CDR2 from the germline V gene are KGHSH and LQKENI. CDR3 coding DNA: TGTGCCAGCTCAGCCGGGACTAGCGGGTACGAGCAGTACTTC. Amino acid sequence: CASSAGTSGYEQYF.

The chain carries TRBV10-3 and TRBJ2-1; a weak D match, TRBD2 (6 bases). The CDR3 is made up of 12 amino acids. V lost 3 bases to trimming and J lost 12 bases, with 12 bases between them. Germline values: CDR1 ENHRY, CDR2 SYGVKD. The CDR3 reads CAISDQGLGQFF. The CDR3 DNA follows: TGTGCCATCAGTGATCAGGGACTCGGGCAGTTCTTC.

Only one count was recorded for this clone. The CDR3 spells CAISSTNEKLFF. In DNA form, the CDR3 reads TGTGCCATCTCCTCAACTAATGAAAAACTGTTTTTT. V gene TRBV10-3 combines with J gene TRBJ1-4; D remains unclear. Deletions cut 8 bases from V and 0 bases from J, with 4 bases between. Germline V CDR1 and CDR2: ENHRY, SYGVKD. This CDR3 comprises 12 residues.

This chain joins TRBV15 and TRBJ1-2; no clear D gene. The CDR3 is made up of 12 amino acids. Germline loops: CDR1 LNHNV, CDR2 YYDKDF (reference sequence). The V and J ends lost 5 bases and 4 bases respectively, with 8 bases between them. This chain's CDR3 is CATSPPGYGYTF. The CDR3 coding sequence is TGTGCCACCAGCCCTCCCGGCTATGGCTACACCTTC. Looking up the rest from reference TRBV15 and TRBJ1-2 gives the full variable domain: DAMVIQNPRYQVTQFGKPVTLSCSQTLNHNVMYWYQQKSSQAPKLLFHYYDKDFNNEADTPDNFQSRRPNTSFCFLDIRSPGLGDTAMYLCATSPPGYGYTFGSGTRLTVV.

Turning to this clone: A read error may account for a junction end that differs from germline. The genes are TRBV7-7 and TRBJ2-2, with D possibly TRBD2 on 6 matching bases. Germline V gene sequence: CDR1 SSHAT, CDR2 FNYEAQ (reference sequence). This CDR3 contains 16 residues. In DNA, the CDR3 is TGTGCTAGCAGCACCGGCGGAGGGTTCAACACCGGGGAGCTGTTTTTT. Its protein is CASSTGGGFNTGELFF.